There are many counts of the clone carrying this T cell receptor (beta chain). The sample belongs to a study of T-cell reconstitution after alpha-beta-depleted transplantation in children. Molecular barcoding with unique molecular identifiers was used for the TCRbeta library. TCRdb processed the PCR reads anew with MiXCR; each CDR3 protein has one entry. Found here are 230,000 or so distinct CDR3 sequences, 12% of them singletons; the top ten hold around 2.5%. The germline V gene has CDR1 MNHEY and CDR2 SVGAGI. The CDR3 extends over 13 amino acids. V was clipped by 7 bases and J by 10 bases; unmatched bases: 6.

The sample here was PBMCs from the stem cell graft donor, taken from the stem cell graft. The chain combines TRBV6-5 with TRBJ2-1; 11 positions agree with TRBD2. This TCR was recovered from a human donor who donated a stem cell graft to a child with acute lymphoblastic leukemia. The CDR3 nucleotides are TGTGCCAGCACCCTAGCGGGAGGAGGGGAGCAGTTCTTC. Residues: CASTLAGGGEQFF.